This T cell receptor (beta chain) was sequenced in a study of OX40 agonist ivuxolimab in advanced cancers. Sequenced by immunoSEQ multiplex PCR; TCRdb stores in-frame clones only, minus some. The repertoire holds some 70,000 clones, with roughly 90% as singletons. This CDR3 has 19 amino acids. Trimming took 3 bases from V and 0 from J; bases not matched to a gene: 16. CDR1 is SGDLS and CDR2 is YYNGEE in the germline V gene. The V gene is TRBV9, the J gene TRBJ2-3, with 7 bases identical to TRBD2. The sequence was collected from an adult with an advanced solid tumor such as melanoma, head and neck, liver or kidney cancer. Material: CD4+ or CD8+ T cells sorted from blood, obtained in a trial of the OX40 agonist ivuxolimab. The CDR3 nucleotides read TGTGCCAGCAGCGCCCGACTGGACGGGAGGCCCGATAGCACAGATACGCAGTATTTT. Translation gives CASSARLDGRPDSTDTQYF.